The next 29 T cell receptor beta chains were all read from a single sample in a study of blood T cell repertoires in COVID-19. This table comes from immunoSEQ multiplex PCR, and its TCRdb copy is limited to in-frame clones, with some not included. The sample consists of fewer than 300,000 clones, roughly 90% of them appearing once. The sample comprised PBMCs or T cells enriched from blood (not recorded which). The receptors were gathered from a young woman who had recovered from COVID-19.

CDR3 loop: CASSLGTGGAEEQYF. The CDR3 region has the DNA TGCGCCAGCAGTCTGGGGACAGGGGGCGCGGAGGAGCAGTACTTC. V is TRBV5-1 and J is TRBJ2-7; TRBD1 matches 12 bases. The CDR3 is 15 residues long. With 5 bases clipped from V and 7 bases from J, the junction kept 10 bases outside the gene matches. CDR1 and CDR2 (germline): SGHRS, YFSETQ.

The chain carries TRBV7-9 and TRBJ2-2; 12 bases map to TRBD2. With 4 bases clipped from V and 4 bases from J, the junction kept 4 bases outside the gene matches. This CDR3 has 16 amino acids. Germline CDR1 is SEHNR and CDR2 is FQNEAQ (reference sequence). In DNA form, the CDR3 reads TGTGCCAGCAGCTCTAGCGGGAGGGCGTTCACCGGGGAGCTGTTTTTT. Amino acids: CASSSSGRAFTGELFF.

The chain carries TRBV30 and TRBJ2-4, with D unresolved. Germline loops: CDR1 GTSNPN, CDR2 SVGIG (reference sequence). CDR3 length: 11 residues. Trimming pared 1 base from V and 6 bases from J, leaving 4 bases between. The CDR3: CAWSAPNIQYF. The CDR3 coding sequence is TGTGCCTGGAGTGCTCCAAACATTCAGTACTTC.

V and J are TRBV24-1 and TRBJ2-1, with D possibly TRBD2 on 5 matching bases. This CDR3 contains 15 residues. The germline V gene encodes CDR1 KGHDR and CDR2 SFDVKD. The ends were cut back, 2 bases at V and 1 base at J, with 8 bases in the middle. The CDR3 nucleotides read TGTGCCACCAGTGATTCAGCGGAATCCTACAATGAGCAGTTCTTC. Its protein is CATSDSAESYNEQFF.

The chain carries TRBV18 and TRBJ1-3; D gene ambiguous. The V and J ends lost 3 bases and 4 bases respectively, with 16 bases between them. CDR3 size: 16 residues. Germline V gene data show CDR1 as KGHSH and CDR2 as LQKENI. Here the CDR3 DNA reads TGTGCCAGCTCACCTGAGAGTGGTGCTGCAGGAAACACCATATATTTT. The encoded protein is CASSPESGAAGNTIYF.

The chain combines TRBV9 with TRBJ2-1; tentatively, D is TRBD1 (5 bases). The germline V gene encodes CDR1 SGDLS and CDR2 YYNGEE. CDR3 length: 12 residues. The V end was cut by 4 bases, the J end by 7 bases, with 9 bases between. This CDR3 reads CASSPAGNEQFF. CDR3 bases: TGTGCCAGCAGCCCTGCAGGGAATGAGCAGTTCTTC.

J is TRBJ1-5 and V is TRBV28; TRBD1 is a possible D gene (6 bases). The V end lost 1 base, the J end lost 2 bases, and 6 bases lay between the germline ends. The CDR3 extends over 14 amino acids. The germline gives CDR1 MDHEN, CDR2 SYDVKM. The CDR3 coding sequence is TGTGCCAGCAGTTTATACAGGGGCAATCAGCCCCAGCATTTT. Protein: CASSLYRGNQPQHF. Supplemented by reference TRBV28 and TRBJ1-5, the full variable domain reads DVKVTQSSRYLVKRTGEKVFLECVQDMDHENMFWYRQDPGLGLRLIYFSYDVKMKEKGDIPEGYSVSREKKERFSLILESASTNQTSMYLCASSLYRGNQPQHFGDGTRLSIL.

The chain is built from TRBV9 and TRBJ2-1, with unresolved D. The V gene's germline CDR1 is SGDLS and CDR2 YYNGEE. With 3 bases removed from V and 9 bases from J, the gap between germline ends came to 7 bases. This CDR3 region has 11 residues. The CDR3 coding sequence is TGTGCCAGCAGCGATAGCTTTGAGCAGTTCTTC. Translation: CASSDSFEQFF.

This CDR3 is CASSQDPGTAQETQYF. The CDR3 nucleotides are TGTGCCAGCAGCCAAGATCCCGGGACAGCCCAAGAGACCCAGTACTTC. The chain employs TRBV4-2 and TRBJ2-5; 7 bases fit TRBD1. The CDR3 sequence is 16 residues long. Germline V gene lookup returns CDR1 LGHNA and CDR2 YNFKEQ. The junction had 5 bases not matched to a gene; V was cut back by 0 bases and J by 1 base.

In its sample, this clone was seen once. V and J are TRBV6-2 or TRBV6-3 and TRBJ1-1; D remains unclear. The CDR3 sequence is 16 residues long. Trimming removed 2 bases at V and 5 bases at J, with 18 bases between. From germline, CDR1 is MNHEY and CDR2 SVGEGT. In nucleotides, the CDR3 is TGTGCCAGCAGTTACGGTAGGGCCCTCCGGGGTACTGAAGCTTTCTTT. Protein sequence: CASSYGRALRGTEAFF.

This clone occurred once. This chain uses TRBV2 with TRBJ2-7; TRBD1 matches at 12 bases. Germline values: CDR1 SNHLY, CDR2 FYNNEI. This CDR3 has 14 residues. V shed 6 bases and J 7 bases; nucleotides not matched to a gene: 7. As DNA, the CDR3 is TGTGCCAGCAGCACGCGGGACAGGGGGCAAGAGCAGTACTTC. This gives the protein CASSTRDRGQEQYF.

The chain recombines TRBV2 with TRBJ2-1; TRBD2 agrees at 8 bases. Germline V gene data show CDR1 as SNHLY and CDR2 as FYNNEI. This CDR3 is 16 amino acids long. Trimming removed 3 bases from V and 8 bases from J; junction bases left unmatched: 12. As DNA, the CDR3 is TGTGCCAGCAGTGACTCGTCGAGCGGGAGTGTTGATGAGCAGTTCTTC. Amino acids: CASSDSSSGSVDEQFF.

The CDR3 DNA follows: TGTGCCAGCAGCCCAGGGACAGCTCTTAGCGACGAGCAGTACTTC. Amino acid sequence: CASSPGTALSDEQYF. This chain joins TRBV9 and TRBJ2-7; the match to TRBD1 covers 7 bases. With V trimmed by 4 bases and J by 5 bases, 12 bases remained unmatched. The CDR3 totals 15 residues. Germline V gene data show CDR1 as SGDLS and CDR2 as YYNGEE. The full variable domain, rest sourced from reference TRBV9 and TRBJ2-7, is DSGVTQTPKHLITATGQRVTLRCSPRSGDLSVYWYQQSLDQGLQFLIQYYNGEERAKGNILERFSAQQFPDLHSELNLSSLELGDSALYFCASSPGTALSDEQYFGPGTRLTVT.

This clone has only a few counts. The junction departs from germline at one end; a sequencing error may be responsible. The rearrangement links TRBV7-7 to TRBJ2-5; TRBD1 is a possible D gene (6 bases). The CDR3 totals 14 residues. Germline V gene data show CDR1 as SSHAT and CDR2 as FNYEAQ (reference sequence). CDR3 residues: CASSYGTNQETQYF. The CDR3, as DNA: TGTGCTAGCAGCTACGGGACAAACCAAGAGACCCAGTACTTC.

The V and J genes are TRBV6-2 or TRBV6-3 and TRBJ1-5; possible D gene TRBD1, 6 bases. CDR3 length: 18 amino acids. The germline CDR1 and CDR2 sequences are MNHEY and SVGEGT. Trimming pared 2 bases from V and 0 bases from J, leaving 17 bases between. In nucleotides, the CDR3 is TGTGCCAGCAGTTACAAGAGACAGGAAATGTATAGCAATCAGCCCCAGCATTTT. Translation: CASSYKRQEMYSNQPQHF.

This sequence joins TRBV27 and TRBJ1-1; D call uncertain. This CDR3 spans 16 amino acids. CDR1 MNHEY and CDR2 SMNVEV come from the germline V gene (reference sequence). Deletions cut 3 bases from V and 0 bases from J, with 14 bases between. CDR3 loop: CASSFRPPGVNTEAFF. The CDR3 coding sequence is TGTGCCAGCAGTTTTAGACCGCCCGGAGTGAACACTGAAGCTTTCTTT.

The V gene is TRBV5-1, the J gene TRBJ1-2; no clear D gene. The V end lost 0 bases, the J end lost 10 bases, and 22 bases lay between the germline ends. The germline CDR1 and CDR2 sequences are SGHRS and YFSETQ. The CDR3 has 16 amino acids. CDR3 sequence reads: CASSLEGRTSLVDYTF. In DNA, the CDR3 is TGCGCCAGCAGCTTGGAAGGACGGACTTCGTTGGTCGACTACACCTTC.

V usage is TRBV11-3 and J usage is TRBJ2-7; 7 bases align to TRBD1. With 1 base clipped from V and 3 bases from J, the junction kept 6 bases outside the gene matches. This CDR3 has 15 amino acids. Germline CDR1 and CDR2: SGHNT and YENEEA. The CDR3 coding sequence is TGTGCCAGCAGCTTAGGACCGGGACAGAGCTACGAGCAGTACTTC. Its protein is CASSLGPGQSYEQYF.

The CDR3 sequence is CAISEQGFGSPLHF. CDR3 DNA sequence: TGTGCCATCAGTGAACAGGGTTTTGGTTCACCCCTCCACTTT. The V gene is TRBV10-3, the J gene TRBJ1-6; perhaps TRBD1 as D (6 bases). The germline gives CDR1 ENHRY, CDR2 SYGVKD. The CDR3 is 14 amino acids. Trimming took off 3 bases at V and 9 bases at J, with 12 bases between the two ends.

The V gene is TRBV7-3, the J gene TRBJ2-1, with 10 positions matching TRBD1. Germline V gene sequence: CDR1 SGHTA, CDR2 FQGTGA. The V segment lost 1 base and the J segment 9 bases; nucleotides outside the gene matches: 9. The CDR3 loop spans 16 amino acids. CDR3 sequence reads: CASSLSIGTGETEQFF. CDR3 DNA: TGTGCCAGCAGCTTAAGTATCGGGACAGGGGAAACTGAGCAGTTCTTC. Full variable domain (missing parts from reference TRBV7-3 and TRBJ2-1): GAGVSQTPSNKVTEKGKYVELRCDPISGHTALYWYRQSLGQGPEFLIYFQGTGAADDSGLPNDRFFAVRPEGSVSTLKIQRTERGDSAVYLCASSLSIGTGETEQFFGPGTRLTVL.

The chain employs TRBV28 and TRBJ1-1, with D possibly being TRBD1 (6 bases). CDR1 and CDR2 from the germline V gene are MDHEN and SYDVKM. V was trimmed by 6 bases and J by 0 bases, leaving 11 bases between them. The CDR3 runs 14 residues. The CDR3 loop reads CASSLTGMNTEAFF. The DNA for the CDR3 is TGTGCCAGCAGCCTTACAGGGATGAACACTGAAGCTTTCTTT.

In DNA form, the CDR3 reads TGTGCCAGCAGTCAAAGGGCCAGGGAAGGCAATCAGCCCCAGCATTTT. Protein sequence: CASSQRAREGNQPQHF. The chain is built from TRBV27 and TRBJ1-5; the D gene is possibly TRBD1 (5 bases). Germline V gene sequence: CDR1 MNHEY, CDR2 SMNVEV (reference sequence). The V end lost 5 bases, the J end lost 2 bases, and 16 bases lay between the germline ends. This CDR3 is 16 amino acids long.

The rearrangement joins TRBV28 to TRBJ2-7; TRBD2 matches at 7 bases. The CDR3 covers 15 residues. Germline CDR1 reads MDHEN; CDR2 reads SYDVKM. V shed 5 bases, J shed 3 bases, and the junction held 10 bases outside the gene matches. The CDR3: CASSRGGAGDYEQYF. DNA for the CDR3: TGTGCCAGCAGTCGGGGAGGCGCGGGGGACTACGAGCAGTACTTC.

CDR3 in DNA: TGTGCCAGCAGTTACGAGGGGGCTAGGAACGAGCAGTACTTC. Its translation: CASSYEGARNEQYF. The chain employs TRBV27 and TRBJ2-7; 7 positions match TRBD1. The germline V gene encodes CDR1 MNHEY and CDR2 SMNVEV (reference sequence). V shed 4 bases and J 5 bases; nucleotides not matched to a gene: 8. This CDR3 comprises 14 residues.

The chain recombines TRBV30 with TRBJ2-3, with TRBD1 identical over 7 bases. The V gene's germline CDR1 is GTSNPN and CDR2 SVGIG (reference sequence). The CDR3 consists of 12 residues. Trimming took 6 bases from V and 4 from J; bases not matched to a gene: 4. CDR3 bases: TGTGCCTGCACGGACAGGCCAGATACGCAGTATTTT. Translation: CACTDRPDTQYF.

The J gene is TRBJ1-5, the V gene TRBV28; the D gene is possibly TRBD1 (5 bases). The CDR3 loop spans 15 amino acids. Germline-derived CDR1 and CDR2 are MDHEN and SYDVKM. Trimming pared 3 bases from V and 2 bases from J, leaving 11 bases between. In DNA form, the CDR3 reads TGTGCCAGCAGTTTCTGGGGGGACGGCAATCAGCCCCAGCATTTT. Translation: CASSFWGDGNQPQHF.

The CDR3 is CASSPVSGTPDTEAFF. In DNA form, the CDR3 reads TGTGCCAGCTCACCGGTATCCGGGACACCGGACACTGAAGCTTTCTTT. The chain recombines TRBV18 with TRBJ1-1, with a weak D call TRBD1 (6 bases). The germline gives CDR1 KGHSH, CDR2 LQKENI. The CDR3 totals 16 residues. Trimming stripped 3 bases from V and 3 bases from J, with 17 bases between. The full variable domain, in which reference TRBV18 and TRBJ1-1 provide the parts outside the CDR3, is NAGVMQNPRHLVRRRGQEARLRCSPMKGHSHVYWYRQLPEEGLKFMVYLQKENIIDESGMPKERFSAEFPKEGPSILRIQQVVRGDSAAYFCASSPVSGTPDTEAFFGQGTRLTVV.

The chain joins TRBV5-1 to TRBJ2-7; 7 bases map to TRBD1. V was pared by 2 bases and J by 5 bases, with 7 bases of the junction left unmatched. The CDR3 is 14 amino acids. Looked up from germline, CDR1 is SGHRS and CDR2 is YFSETQ. The CDR3, as DNA: TGCGCCAGCAGCTTCGACAGGGTGAAAGACGAGCAGTACTTC. Its protein product is CASSFDRVKDEQYF.

CDR3 nucleotides: TGTGCCAGCAGCTTGGGACAGGGCCACGAGCAGTACTTC. Amino acid sequence: CASSLGQGHEQYF. The V gene is TRBV11-2, the J gene TRBJ2-7; 9 nucleotides align to TRBD1. V lost 3 bases, J lost 5 bases, and 2 bases stayed unmatched. The CDR3 loop spans 13 amino acids. The germline CDR1 and CDR2 sequences are SGHAT and FQNNGV.